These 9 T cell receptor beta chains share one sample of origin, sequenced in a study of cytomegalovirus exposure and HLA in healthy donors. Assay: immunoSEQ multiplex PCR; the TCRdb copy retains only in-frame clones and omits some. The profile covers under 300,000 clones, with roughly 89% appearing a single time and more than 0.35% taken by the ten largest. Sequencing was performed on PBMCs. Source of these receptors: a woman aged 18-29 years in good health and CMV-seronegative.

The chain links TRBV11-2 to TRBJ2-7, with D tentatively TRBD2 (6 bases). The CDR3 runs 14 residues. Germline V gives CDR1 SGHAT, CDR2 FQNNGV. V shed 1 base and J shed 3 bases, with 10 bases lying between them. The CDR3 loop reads CASSLGGGLYEQYV. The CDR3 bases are TGTGCCAGCAGCTTAGGTGGGGGACTCTACGAGCAGTACGTC.

The CDR3 DNA follows: TGTGCCATCAGTGATTTGGCAGGGATCGACAATGAGCAGTTCTTC. Translating gives CAISDLAGIDNEQFF. The chain uses TRBV10-3 and TRBJ2-1, with D possibly TRBD1 on 5 matching bases. CDR1 is ENHRY and CDR2 is SYGVKD in the germline V gene. Trimming took off 3 bases at V and 5 bases at J, with 14 bases between the two ends. This CDR3 is built from 15 residues.

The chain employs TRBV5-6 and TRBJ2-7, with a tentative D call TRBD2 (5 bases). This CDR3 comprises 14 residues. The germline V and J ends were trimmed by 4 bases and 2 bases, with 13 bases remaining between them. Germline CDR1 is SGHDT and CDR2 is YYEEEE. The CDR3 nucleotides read TGTGCCAGCAGCGGGCCTTTGGGAGCCTACGAGCAGTACGTC. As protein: CASSGPLGAYEQYV.

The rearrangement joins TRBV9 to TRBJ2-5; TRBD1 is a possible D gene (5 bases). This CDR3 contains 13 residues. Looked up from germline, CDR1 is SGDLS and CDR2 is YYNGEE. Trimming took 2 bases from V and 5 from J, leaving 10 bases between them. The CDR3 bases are TGTGCCAGCAGCGTCGACAGTCACGAGACCCAGTACTTC. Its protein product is CASSVDSHETQYF.

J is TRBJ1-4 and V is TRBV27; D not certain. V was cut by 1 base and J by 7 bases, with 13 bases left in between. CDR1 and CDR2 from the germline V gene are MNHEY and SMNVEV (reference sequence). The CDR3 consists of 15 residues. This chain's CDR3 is CASSLFSSSREKLFF. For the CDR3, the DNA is TGTGCCAGCAGTTTATTTAGCTCGTCGCGTGAAAAACTGTTTTTT.

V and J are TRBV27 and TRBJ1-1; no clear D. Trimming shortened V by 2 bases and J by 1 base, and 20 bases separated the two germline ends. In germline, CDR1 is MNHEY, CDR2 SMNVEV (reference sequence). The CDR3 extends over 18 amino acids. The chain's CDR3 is CASSLTWSSGIENTEAFF. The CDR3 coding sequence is TGTGCCAGCAGTTTAACGTGGTCTTCGGGAATCGAGAACACTGAAGCTTTCTTT.

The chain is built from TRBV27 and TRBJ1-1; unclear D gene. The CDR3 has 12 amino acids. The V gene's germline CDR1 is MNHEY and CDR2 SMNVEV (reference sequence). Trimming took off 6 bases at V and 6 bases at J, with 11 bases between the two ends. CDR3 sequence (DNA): TGTGCCAGCAGAACAGAGGGAGCTGAAGCTTTCTTT. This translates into CASRTEGAEAFF.

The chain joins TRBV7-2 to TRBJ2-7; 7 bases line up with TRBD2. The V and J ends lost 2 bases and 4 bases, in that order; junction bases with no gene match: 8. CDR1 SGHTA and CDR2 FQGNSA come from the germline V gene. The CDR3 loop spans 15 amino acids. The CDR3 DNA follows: TGTGCCAGCAGCTTACTAGGCGGGGGAAATTACGAGCAGTACGTC. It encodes CASSLLGGGNYEQYV.

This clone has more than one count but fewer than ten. CDR3: CASSYGMVYGYTF. CDR3 nucleotide sequence: TGTGCCAGCAGTTATGGCATGGTCTATGGCTACACCTTC. This rearrangement joins TRBV25-1 to TRBJ1-2, with D unresolved. The V end lost 5 bases, the J end lost 4 bases, and 11 bases lay between the germline ends. In germline, CDR1 is MGHDK, CDR2 SYGVNS. CDR3 length equals 13 residues.